One T cell receptor beta chain is described in this entry. Its antigen is not known. The germline V and J ends were trimmed by 3 bases and 2 bases, with 17 bases remaining between them. The CDR3 contains 16 residues. Germline loops: CDR1 SGHKS, CDR2 YYEKEE (reference sequence). Repertoires were generated with immunoSEQ multiplex PCR, while TCRdb's copy carries only in-frame clones and drops some. The sample consists of fewer than 35,000 clones, 89% of them appearing once. The data are from a study of lymphopenia after photon versus proton radiotherapy. Study-wide points: Post-nadir diversity loss with photons came from oligoclonal expansion, particularly CD8+ Temra cells. Relative stability marked proton patients; photon patients lost diversity and naive cells.

This sequence was found in a woman aged 70-85 years with pancreatic cancer. Some clones in this sample may be carry-over from other donors' samples. V usage is TRBV5-5 and J usage is TRBJ1-2; perhaps TRBD1 as D (6 bases). The sample was peripheral blood, taken from a patient treated with proton-based radiotherapy. The CDR3 protein is CASSSSGGAGNYGYTF. As DNA, the CDR3 is TGTGCCAGCAGCTCCAGCGGGGGGGCAGGCAACTATGGCTACACCTTC. The variable domain in full, completed from reference TRBV5-5 and TRBJ1-2, reads DAGVTQSPTHLIKTRGQQVTLRCSPISGHKSVSWYQQVLGQGPQFIFQYYEKEERGRGNFPDRFSARQFPNYSSELNVNALLLGDSALYLCASSSSGGAGNYGYTFGSGTRLTVV.